The 7 T cell receptor beta chains listed next were all sequenced from one sample in a study of long-term antiretroviral therapy in people with HIV. Investigators performed immunoSEQ version v3.0 at survey level. TCRdb's copy holds only in-frame clones and misses some; the assay was immunoSEQ multiplex PCR. The sample includes about 29,000 clones, 70% to 90% seen only once; the top ten take about 7%. The specimen was unsorted PBMCs, collected roughly 5 years before starting antiretroviral therapy. The receptors were sampled from a man between 45 and 60 years old with HIV.

This clone was seen just once. The chain uses TRBV15 and TRBJ2-7; no clear D gene. The CDR3 loop spans 14 amino acids. V was clipped by 1 base and J by 2 bases, with 9 bases between them. Germline V gene sequence: CDR1 LNHNV, CDR2 YYDKDF (reference sequence). The CDR3 loop is CATSRVPETYEQYF. The CDR3 DNA reads TGTGCCACCAGCAGAGTCCCCGAAACCTACGAGCAGTACTTC.

The chain combines TRBV6-5 with TRBJ2-1; TRBD2 matches 11 bases. Trimming cost V 8 bases and J 8 bases; bases outside gene matches: 8. In germline, CDR1 is MNHEY, CDR2 SVGAGI. This CDR3 has 14 amino acids. CDR3 loop: CASGLAGGVDEQFF. As DNA, the CDR3 is TGTGCCAGCGGGCTAGCGGGGGGCGTGGATGAGCAGTTCTTC.

The rearrangement links TRBV5-1 to TRBJ1-6; TRBD1 might be the D (6 bases). With 1 base removed from V and 6 bases from J, the gap between germline ends came to 8 bases. The CDR3 runs to 14 residues. Germline V gene lookup returns CDR1 SGHRS and CDR2 YFSETQ. As DNA, the CDR3 is TGCGCCAGCAGCTTGCCAGGGGTTAATTCACCCCTCCACTTT. It yields the protein CASSLPGVNSPLHF.

This chain connects TRBV28 to TRBJ2-5; TRBD2 matches at 8 bases. This CDR3 is built from 14 residues. The J segment lost 0 bases and the V segment lost 7 bases, leaving 4 bases of the junction unmatched. Germline CDR1 reads MDHEN; CDR2 reads SYDVKM. CDR3 nucleotides: TGTGCCAGCAATTGGCGGGGGGACCAAGAGACCCAGTACTTC. Its protein is CASNWRGDQETQYF.

The CDR3 bases are TGTGCCATCAGGGGGACGGGACTGAGTCCTATTGAGCAGTACTTC. Translation gives CAIRGTGLSPIEQYF. The chain is built from TRBV10-3 and TRBJ2-7; maybe TRBD2 (6 bases). V lost 6 bases and J lost 7, with 22 bases in between. This CDR3 is 15 amino acids long. Germline CDR1 ENHRY, CDR2 SYGVKD.

The chain has TRBV11-3 and TRBJ2-1; D is unclear. Germline values: CDR1 SGHNT, CDR2 YENEEA. V lost 5 bases and J 2 bases, leaving 13 bases between the germline ends. The CDR3 is 15 residues long. CDR3 in DNA: TGTGCCAGCAGCGGCGGCTCTGACACCTACAATGAGCAGTTCTTC. This codes for CASSGGSDTYNEQFF.

The chain is built from TRBV5-6 and TRBJ1-4, with a weak D call TRBD1 (6 bases). Trimming removed 7 bases at V and 5 bases at J, with 12 bases between. The CDR3 has 13 amino acids. Germline V gene sequence: CDR1 SGHDT, CDR2 YYEEEE. CDR3 DNA sequence: TGTGCCAGCTCCTTACAGGGAAATGAAAAACTGTTTTTT. Translation gives CASSLQGNEKLFF. The full variable domain, its missing parts supplied by reference TRBV5-6 and TRBJ1-4, is DAGVTQSPTHLIKTRGQQVTLRCSPKSGHDTVSWYQQALGQGPQFIFQYYEEEERQRGNFPDRFSGHQFPNYSSELNVNALLLGDSALYLCASSLQGNEKLFFGSGTQLSVL.